This passage covers 3 T cell receptor beta chains from one sample sequenced in a study of blood T cells in healthy people across ages. PCR was performed a second time for 7 to 11 cycles using a sample-barcoded 5' primer and a J-beta primer mix. Each CDR3 protein is one row after TCRdb ran MiXCR on the 5' RACE reads. Of some 790,000 distinct CDR3 sequences listed, under 30% are singletons. Sequences were obtained from blood. The receptors derive from a woman older than 75 in good health.

This chain joins TRBV11-2 and TRBJ2-5, with D tentatively TRBD1 or TRBD2 (5 bases each). Trimming stripped 3 bases from V and 0 bases from J, with 14 bases between. The length of the CDR3 is 16 residues. CDR1 is SGHAT, CDR2 FQNNGV, per germline. This chain's CDR3 is CASSLFGGRYQETQYF. DNA of the CDR3: TGTGCCAGCAGCTTGTTTGGGGGACGGTACCAAGAGACCCAGTACTTC.

The J gene is TRBJ2-3, the V gene TRBV19; tentative D call: TRBD1 (5 bases). CDR1 is LNHDA, CDR2 SQIVND, per germline (reference sequence). V was trimmed by 8 bases and J by 14 bases, leaving 17 bases between them. The length of the CDR3 is 11 residues. Written as DNA, the CDR3 is TGTGCCAGTGAAGCCCAGGGCCGACGGTATTTT. It codes for CASEAQGRRYF.

This clonotype appeared a few times. The rearrangement uses TRBV4-3 and TRBJ1-6, with unresolved D. Germline V gene sequence: CDR1 LGHNA, CDR2 YSLEER. Trimming left V 0 bases short and J 4 bases short, with 7 bases between. This CDR3 comprises 15 residues. In DNA form, the CDR3 reads TGCGCCAGCAGCCAAGATATCGGGTATAATTCACCCCTCCACTTT. Amino acids: CASSQDIGYNSPLHF.